The 5 T cell receptor beta chains below come from one sample, sequenced in a study of blood T cell repertoires in COVID-19. Produced via immunoSEQ multiplex PCR; TCRdb's table is partial and in-frame only. In the table there are 200,000 to 300,000 clones, 80% to 90% of which are singletons. Sequencing was performed on peripheral blood. Every receptor here comes from a woman of 80 years or more with COVID-19, enrolled during active disease.

The rearrangement joins TRBV7-9 to TRBJ2-1; maybe TRBD2 (5 bases). Germline V gene data show CDR1 as SEHNR and CDR2 as FQNEAQ (reference sequence). Trimming left V 0 bases short and J 7 bases short, with 7 bases between. This CDR3 has 13 amino acids. The CDR3 spells CASSLAGANEQFF. The CDR3 DNA reads TGTGCCAGCAGCTTAGCGGGAGCGAATGAGCAGTTCTTC.

The count of this clone is one. The same CDR3 can be traced to other DNA sequences in this sample. V and J are TRBV5-1 and TRBJ1-6, with D tentatively TRBD1 (6 bases). The CDR3 is 15 residues long. V was cut by 0 bases and J by 6 bases, with 10 bases left in between. CDR1 is SGHRS, CDR2 YFSETQ, per germline. CDR3 region: CASSLAGQPNSPLHF. CDR3 bases: TGCGCCAGCAGCTTGGCGGGACAACCTAATTCACCCCTCCACTTT.

This clone was found many times. The gene calls are TRBV7-3 and TRBJ2-7, with 9 bases lining up with TRBD2. Per the germline V gene, CDR1 is SGHTA and CDR2 is FQGTGA. This CDR3 is built from 15 residues. The V and J ends lost 4 bases and 3 bases, in that order; junction bases with no gene match: 7. CDR3 nucleotides: TGTGCCAGCAGCTCAGCGGGAGGCCCTCTCTACGAGCAGTACTTC. As protein: CASSSAGGPLYEQYF.

The chain links TRBV10-3 to TRBJ2-5; 8 bases line up with TRBD1. J was trimmed by 0 bases and V by 2 bases; bases with no gene match: 5. The CDR3 sequence is 16 residues long. The germline V gene encodes CDR1 ENHRY and CDR2 SYGVKD. The CDR3 loop reads CAISEPGQEYQETQYF. Here the CDR3 DNA reads TGTGCCATCAGTGAGCCGGGACAGGAATACCAAGAGACCCAGTACTTC.

V gene TRBV21-1 combines with J gene TRBJ2-7; the table's D call, TRBD2, was not checked against the DNA. TRBV21-1 is classified as a pseudogene. The CDR3 totals 14 residues. CDR3 residues: CASSTLAVDYEQYF. CDR3 in DNA: TGTGCCAGCAGCACCCTAGCGGTGGACTACGAGCAGTACTTC.